This T cell receptor (beta chain) is from a study of neurological immune-mediated disorders. cDNA synthesis was performed by 5'RACE with 10-nucleotide random UMIs. Using its own MiXCR run on the 5' RACE reads, TCRdb lists one record per CDR3 protein. The table includes tens of thousands of distinct CDR3 sequences, around 4.4% detected once. In its sample, this clonotype was seen many times. V was clipped by 2 bases and J by 3 bases, with 14 bases between them. The CDR3 spans 16 residues. Germline values: CDR1 KGHDR, CDR2 SFDVKD. The chain recombines TRBV24-1 with TRBJ2-3; D assignment may be TRBD1 or TRBD2 (5 bases each). This clonotype was obtained from a man between 45 and 60 years old with multiple sclerosis. The sequenced sample was PBMCs. The CDR3 sequence: CATSDSSGRGTDTQYF. CDR3 sequence (DNA): TGTGCCACCAGTGATTCCAGCGGAAGGGGTACAGATACGCAGTATTTT.